The 11 T cell receptor beta chains reported below all come from one sample, sequenced in a study of cytomegalovirus exposure and HLA in healthy donors. Vbeta (60) and Jbeta (13) primers were used in the PCR. TCRdb's table, derived via immunoSEQ multiplex PCR, lists solely in-frame clones and lacks some. The data show roughly 100,000 clones, 76% seen once. The sequencing input was PBMCs. The receptors were gathered from a man between 40 and 49 years old in good health and CMV-seropositive.

The chain couples TRBV6-5 to TRBJ1-2; perhaps TRBD1 as D (6 bases). The ends were cut back, 6 bases at V and 3 bases at J, with 14 bases in the middle. The CDR3 is 14 residues long. CDR1 is MNHEY, CDR2 SVGAGI, per germline. The chain's CDR3 is CASRSPGVDYGYTF. As DNA, the CDR3 is TGTGCCAGCAGGTCACCAGGGGTTGACTATGGCTACACCTTC.

The chain carries TRBV5-5 and TRBJ2-4, with TRBD2 matching over 12 bases. In germline, CDR1 is SGHKS, CDR2 YYEKEE (reference sequence). V lost 4 bases, J lost 0 bases, and 11 bases stayed unmatched. The CDR3 extends over 19 amino acids. Written as DNA, the CDR3 is TGTGCCAGCAGCCTCCGGACTAGCGGGACGATAATAGCCAAAAACATTCAGTACTTC. It translates to CASSLRTSGTIIAKNIQYF.

This clone was observed once. The chain has TRBV6-6 and TRBJ1-1; D remains ambiguous. This CDR3 has 10 residues. Germline CDR1 reads MNHNY; CDR2 reads SVGAGI (reference sequence). Trimming removed 9 bases at V and 7 bases at J, with 9 bases between. The CDR3 region is CASFSREAFF. CDR3 in DNA: TGTGCCAGTTTCTCCCGTGAAGCTTTCTTT.

The chain uses TRBV5-1 and TRBJ1-1, with 8 bases fitting TRBD1. CDR1 is SGHRS, CDR2 YFSETQ, per germline. This CDR3 has 14 residues. V shed 5 bases and J 6 bases; nucleotides not matched to a gene: 9. Here the CDR3 reads CASRSTGGGSEAFF. The CDR3, as DNA: TGCGCCAGCAGATCAACAGGGGGAGGATCTGAAGCTTTCTTT.

The chain links TRBV2 to TRBJ2-7; 13 nucleotides agree with TRBD2. Germline V gene lookup returns CDR1 SNHLY and CDR2 FYNNEI. With 5 bases clipped from V and 2 bases from J, the junction kept 9 bases outside the gene matches. The CDR3 is 17 residues long. The CDR3 DNA is TGTGCCAGCAGTTCGGGACTAGCGGGACCGAATCCCTACGAGCAGTACTTC. Translation: CASSSGLAGPNPYEQYF.

The V gene is TRBV7-2, the J gene TRBJ2-7, with a possible D match to TRBD1 (6 bases). CDR3 length equals 15 residues. V lost 3 bases, J lost 3 bases, and 15 bases lay in between. Germline-derived CDR1 and CDR2 are SGHTA and FQGNSA. The CDR3, as DNA: TGTGCCAGCAGCTTGAGCCGGGACAAACTCTACGAGCAGTACTTC. Its protein product is CASSLSRDKLYEQYF.

The chain combines TRBV9 with TRBJ2-3; D perhaps matches TRBD2 (5 bases). The germline V gene encodes CDR1 SGDLS and CDR2 YYNGEE. The CDR3 consists of 15 residues. The ends were cut back, 0 bases at V and 2 bases at J, with 10 bases in the middle. CDR3 nucleotides: TGTGCCAGCAGCGTAGACAGCGGATTCACAGATACGCAGTATTTT. Amino acids: CASSVDSGFTDTQYF.

This clone has more than one count but fewer than ten. The V call is TRBV7-9, the J call TRBJ1-2; 7 nucleotides agree with TRBD1. There are 15 residues in the CDR3. V trimming: 5 bases; J trimming: 2 bases; junction bases outside the gene matches: 8. The V gene's germline CDR1 is SEHNR and CDR2 FQNEAQ (reference sequence). CDR3 sequence: CASSEGGRRNYGYTF. CDR3 coding DNA: TGTGCCAGCAGCGAAGGGGGCAGGCGAAACTATGGCTACACCTTC.

The genes are TRBV28 and TRBJ2-5, with 7 bases aligning to TRBD2. The end of the DNA is better explained by TRBJ2-7, so the J call may be wrong. The CDR3 contains 12 residues. Germline loops: CDR1 MDHEN, CDR2 SYDVKM. The DNA for the CDR3 is TGTGCCAGCTCCGTCGGGGGGTACGAGCAGTACTTC. It specifies CASSVGGYEQYF.

The V and J genes are TRBV7-2 and TRBJ2-3, with TRBD2 matching 11 bases. The J segment lost 2 bases and the V segment lost 5 bases, leaving 12 bases of the junction unmatched. CDR1 is SGHTA, CDR2 FQGNSA, per germline. CDR3 length: 18 amino acids. DNA for the CDR3: TGTGCCAGCAGCCCTAGACGACTAGCGGGAACCTCCACAGATACGCAGTATTTT. Amino acid sequence: CASSPRRLAGTSTDTQYF.

The V call is TRBV7-6, the J call TRBJ2-1; 9 positions match TRBD1. CDR1 and CDR2 (germline): SGHVS, FNYEAQ. There are 14 residues in the CDR3. The J segment lost 8 bases and the V segment lost 3 bases, leaving 5 bases of the junction unmatched. The CDR3 coding sequence is TGTGCCAGCAGCTTGGGACAGGGCCTCGATGAGCAGTTCTTC. It specifies CASSLGQGLDEQFF.